Presented here are 28 T cell receptor beta chains from one specimen sequenced in a study of cytomegalovirus exposure and HLA in healthy donors. Here immunoSEQ multiplex PCR was the method, and the copy in TCRdb shows in-frame clones only, minus some. The sample lists around 110,000 clones, 88% seen once, with about 2% in the top ten. The sample taken for sequencing was PBMCs. The receptors were sampled from a woman younger than 35 in good health and CMV-seropositive.

This clone was observed a few times. The chain combines TRBV4-2 with TRBJ1-1; no firm D call. This CDR3 comprises 15 residues. Trimming cost V 0 bases and J 5 bases, with 13 bases left between them. Germline V CDR1 and CDR2: LGHNA, YNFKEQ. This CDR3 reads CASSQEPSAGTEAFF. The CDR3 region has the DNA TGTGCCAGCAGCCAAGAGCCATCGGCGGGGACTGAAGCTTTCTTT.

The chain combines TRBV27 with TRBJ1-2, with D maybe TRBD1 (6 bases). The V and J ends lost 5 bases and 5 bases respectively, with 33 bases between them. The germline CDR1 and CDR2 sequences are MNHEY and SMNVEV (reference sequence). The CDR3 totals 20 residues. In DNA, the CDR3 is TGTGCCAGCAGTCCCCAGCTACAGGGTTTTTTCGGAAAAAGATTGTATGGCTACACCTTC. Protein sequence: CASSPQLQGFFGKRLYGYTF.

The chain employs TRBV28 and TRBJ2-1; 7 positions agree with TRBD2. The ends lost 5 bases at V and 4 bases at J; junction bases unmatched: 5. The CDR3 runs to 14 residues. CDR1 and CDR2 (germline): MDHEN, SYDVKM. CDR3 residues: CASSGEGHYNEQFF. CDR3 in DNA: TGTGCCAGCAGTGGGGAGGGGCATTACAATGAGCAGTTCTTC.

This clone was detected a few times. This chain joins TRBV18 and TRBJ2-7; a possible D gene is TRBD1 (6 bases). The CDR3 totals 11 residues. V shed 5 bases and J shed 6 bases, with 8 bases lying between them. Germline loops: CDR1 KGHSH, CDR2 LQKENI. The CDR3 DNA is TGTGCCAGCTCAAACAGGGTCGAGCAGTACTTC. Its translation: CASSNRVEQYF.

The CDR3 bases are TGTGCCAGCAGTTTATCCCCAATCGGGACAGAGCAAGAGACCCAGTACTTC. It yields the protein CASSLSPIGTEQETQYF. V usage is TRBV28 and J usage is TRBJ2-5; the match to TRBD1 covers 7 bases. This CDR3 contains 17 residues. CDR1 is MDHEN, CDR2 SYDVKM, per germline. After removal of 1 base from V and 2 bases from J, the junction contained 10 bases not matched to a gene. Combining the CDR3 with reference TRBV28 and TRBJ2-5 gives the whole variable domain DVKVTQSSRYLVKRTGEKVFLECVQDMDHENMFWYRQDPGLGLRLIYFSYDVKMKEKGDIPEGYSVSREKKERFSLILESASTNQTSMYLCASSLSPIGTEQETQYFGPGTRLLVL.

V and J are TRBV7-2 and TRBJ1-6; 11 bases map to TRBD1. The trim removed 3 bases at V and 0 bases at J, leaving 1 base unmatched. The germline gives CDR1 SGHTA, CDR2 FQGNSA. This CDR3 is built from 17 residues. The CDR3 DNA reads as TGTGCCAGCAGCTTGGGACAGGGGGACTCCTATAATTCACCCCTCCACTTT. It codes for CASSLGQGDSYNSPLHF.

This sequence joins TRBV4-1 and TRBJ1-2; a weak D match, TRBD1 (5 bases). The length of the CDR3 is 15 residues. Germline V lookup: CDR1 MGHRA, CDR2 YSYEKL. With 3 bases removed from V and 5 bases from J, the gap between germline ends came to 16 bases. The chain's CDR3 is CASSHATGGGYGYTF. CDR3 DNA sequence: TGCGCCAGCAGCCACGCAACTGGGGGGGGTTATGGCTACACCTTC.

The J gene is TRBJ2-6, the V gene TRBV27; TRBD1 matches at 9 bases. The CDR3 consists of 17 residues. The J segment lost 1 base and the V segment lost 8 bases, leaving 9 bases of the junction unmatched. CDR1 MNHEY and CDR2 SMNVEV come from the germline V gene (reference sequence). As DNA, the CDR3 is TGTGCCAGCGTCAGGGACAGGGATCCTTCTGGGGCCAACGTCCTGACTTTC. Its protein is CASVRDRDPSGANVLTF. The variable domain in full, with the rest retrieved from reference TRBV27 and TRBJ2-6, is EAQVTQNPRYLITVTGKKLTVTCSQNMNHEYMSWYRQDPGLGLRQIYYSMNVEVTDKGDVPEGYKVSRKEKRNFPLILESPSPNQTSLYFCASVRDRDPSGANVLTFGAGSRLTVL.

The rearrangement joins TRBV6-5 to TRBJ1-6; no reliable D call. Germline CDR1 MNHEY, CDR2 SVGAGI. Trimming cost V 0 bases and J 7 bases, with 13 bases left between them. CDR3 length: 16 amino acids. The CDR3 region is CASSYSSGGPNSPLHF. Written as DNA, the CDR3 is TGTGCCAGCAGTTACTCGTCAGGAGGCCCGAATTCACCCCTCCACTTT.

This chain connects TRBV11-2 to TRBJ2-7, with 10 bases matching TRBD1. V was clipped by 5 bases and J by 4 bases; unmatched bases: 5. Germline assignment: CDR1 SGHAT and CDR2 FQNNGV. The CDR3 totals 14 residues. The CDR3 protein is CASSVGQGGYEQYF. DNA for the CDR3: TGTGCCAGCAGCGTCGGACAGGGGGGGTACGAGCAGTACTTC.

Only one count was recorded for this clone. J is TRBJ2-1 and V is TRBV5-1; the match to TRBD1 covers 8 bases. The CDR3 covers 13 residues. Unmatched junction bases numbered 5, after V lost 9 bases and J lost 3 bases. Per the germline V gene, CDR1 is SGHRS and CDR2 is YFSETQ. CDR3 sequence: CATSTGDYNEQFF. DNA of the CDR3: TGCGCCACCTCGACAGGGGACTACAATGAGCAGTTCTTC. Full variable domain (rest looked up from reference TRBV5-1 and TRBJ2-1): KAGVTQTPRYLIKTRGQQVTLSCSPISGHRSVSWYQQTPGQGLQFLFEYFSETQRNKGNFPGRFSGRQFSNSRSEMNVSTLELGDSALYLCATSTGDYNEQFFGPGTRLTVL.

The chain has TRBV27 and TRBJ2-1; 9 nucleotides match TRBD1. CDR1 MNHEY and CDR2 SMNVEV come from the germline V gene (reference sequence). J gave up 7 bases and V 5 bases, and 6 bases lay outside the gene matches. The CDR3 loop spans 14 amino acids. CDR3 bases: TGTGCCAGCAGTCTCGGGACAGGGCTAAATGAGCAGTTCTTC. Encoded protein: CASSLGTGLNEQFF.

The V gene is TRBV11-2, the J gene TRBJ2-7, with TRBD1 matching over 9 bases. Looked up from germline, CDR1 is SGHAT and CDR2 is FQNNGV. The CDR3 loop spans 16 amino acids. The junction had 16 bases not matched to a gene; V was cut back by 6 bases and J by 7 bases. The CDR3 sequence: CASSPLGQGPLREQYV. The CDR3 bases are TGTGCCAGCAGTCCCTTGGGACAGGGCCCCCTCCGGGAGCAGTACGTC.

J is TRBJ2-5 and V is TRBV27; tentatively, D is TRBD2 (6 bases). This CDR3 is built from 14 residues. Germline loops: CDR1 MNHEY, CDR2 SMNVEV (reference sequence). V lost 3 bases to trimming and J lost 5 bases, with 13 bases between them. CDR3 sequence reads: CASSLGRFVETQYF. The CDR3, as DNA: TGTGCCAGCAGTTTGGGGAGGTTCGTGGAGACCCAGTACTTC.

The chain employs TRBV5-6 and TRBJ1-2; TRBD1 matches at 12 bases. The CDR3 length is 14 residues. V dropped 5 bases and J dropped 3; count of bases not matched to a gene: 2. Germline-derived CDR1 and CDR2 are SGHDT and YYEEEE. CDR3 sequence reads: CASRGTGGYYGYTF. CDR3 bases: TGTGCCAGCAGGGGGACAGGGGGCTACTATGGCTACACCTTC. Using reference TRBV5-6 and TRBJ1-2 for the parts outside the CDR3, the full variable domain is DAGVTQSPTHLIKTRGQQVTLRCSPKSGHDTVSWYQQALGQGPQFIFQYYEEEERQRGNFPDRFSGHQFPNYSSELNVNALLLGDSALYLCASRGTGGYYGYTFGSGTRLTVV.

This clone was seen only once. The V and J genes are TRBV28 and TRBJ1-2, with TRBD1 as a possible D gene (6 bases). The germline CDR1 and CDR2 sequences are MDHEN and SYDVKM. V dropped 5 bases and J dropped 3 bases, with 10 bases sitting between them. The CDR3 runs to 13 residues. The CDR3 spells CASSQQGYYGYTF. The CDR3 bases are TGTGCCAGCAGTCAACAGGGATACTATGGCTACACCTTC.

J is TRBJ2-1 and V is TRBV28, with 7 bases identical to TRBD2. After removal of 3 bases from V and 8 bases from J, the junction contained 10 bases not matched to a gene. CDR3 length: 15 amino acids. Germline V CDR1 and CDR2: MDHEN, SYDVKM. The CDR3 protein is CASSFSSGAQHEQFF. DNA of the CDR3: TGTGCCAGCAGTTTTTCCAGCGGGGCCCAGCATGAGCAGTTCTTC.

The chain joins TRBV6-5 to TRBJ2-3; TRBD1 agrees at 7 bases. The CDR3 is 15 amino acids. Germline assignment: CDR1 MNHEY and CDR2 SVGAGI. The J segment lost 0 bases and the V segment lost 7 bases, leaving 7 bases of the junction unmatched. The CDR3 nucleotides read TGTGCCAGCAATCTCGGACAGGCTAGCACAGATACGCAGTATTTT. Translating gives CASNLGQASTDTQYF.

V usage is TRBV28 and J usage is TRBJ1-4; TRBD1 matches 8 bases. Looked up from germline, CDR1 is MDHEN and CDR2 is SYDVKM. The CDR3 is 16 amino acids. V lost 4 bases to trimming and J lost 6 bases; unmatched junction nucleotides: 10. The chain's CDR3 is CASSSKRTGSYEKLFF. The CDR3 coding sequence is TGTGCCAGCAGTTCCAAAAGGACAGGGTCATATGAAAAACTGTTTTTT.

The chain links TRBV2 to TRBJ2-5; 10 positions match TRBD2. CDR1 and CDR2 from the germline V gene are SNHLY and FYNNEI. The CDR3 sequence is 15 residues long. With V trimmed by 7 bases and J by 4 bases, 9 bases remained unmatched. Here the CDR3 reads CASTSGGASRETQYF. The CDR3 DNA reads TGTGCCAGCACGAGCGGGGGGGCAAGTCGAGAGACCCAGTACTTC.

The J gene is TRBJ2-5, the V gene TRBV4-3, with D tentatively TRBD2 (5 bases). From germline, CDR1 is LGHNA and CDR2 YSLEER. The length of the CDR3 is 14 residues. Trimming removed 4 bases from V and 2 bases from J, with 11 bases in between. The CDR3 loop is CASSPEGRQETQYF. The CDR3 bases are TGCGCCAGCAGCCCCGAGGGTAGGCAAGAGACCCAGTACTTC.

The chain couples TRBV20-1 to TRBJ1-2, with D tentatively TRBD1 (5 bases). In germline, CDR1 is DFQATT, CDR2 SNEGSKA (reference sequence). Trimming shortened V by 3 bases and J by 8 bases, and 10 bases separated the two germline ends. The CDR3 contains 11 residues. CDR3 region: CSARGLVGYTF. Written as DNA, the CDR3 is TGCAGTGCTAGGGGGCTGGTCGGCTACACCTTC.

The chain combines TRBV6-1 with TRBJ2-7, with 13 bases aligning to TRBD2. The CDR3 extends over 16 amino acids. Germline V lookup: CDR1 MNHNS, CDR2 SASEGT. J was trimmed by 6 bases and V by 4 bases; bases with no gene match: 9. In DNA form, the CDR3 reads TGTGCCAGCAGTGCTTGGGGACTAGCGGGGATCTCCGAGCAGTACGTC. It codes for CASSAWGLAGISEQYV.

This sequence joins TRBV28 and TRBJ1-5, with TRBD1 identical over 8 bases. Unmatched junction bases numbered 4, after V lost 7 bases and J lost 2 bases. The CDR3 covers 14 residues. The germline CDR1 and CDR2 sequences are MDHEN and SYDVKM. This CDR3 is CASTPDRGNQPQHF. The CDR3 DNA reads as TGTGCCAGCACCCCGGACAGGGGCAATCAGCCCCAGCATTTT.

The rearrangement uses TRBV9 and TRBJ2-3, with D uncertain. The CDR3 covers 13 residues. Trimming stripped 4 bases from V and 5 bases from J, with 11 bases between. Germline CDR1 reads SGDLS; CDR2 reads YYNGEE. Here the CDR3 DNA reads TGTGCCAGCAGCACGAGACTCTTAGATACGCAGTATTTT. Translation gives CASSTRLLDTQYF.

This sequence joins TRBV19 and TRBJ1-1; 10 positions match TRBD1. CDR1 is LNHDA and CDR2 is SQIVND in the germline V gene (reference sequence). This CDR3 is 13 amino acids long. The J segment lost 7 bases and the V segment lost 5 bases, leaving 4 bases of the junction unmatched. DNA for the CDR3: TGTGCCAGTAGTGCAGACAGGGGGCGTGAAGCTTTCTTT. Translating it yields CASSADRGREAFF.

The V gene is TRBV7-9, the J gene TRBJ1-2; D unclear. CDR3 size: 16 residues. Between the trimmed V and J ends, which lost 1 base and 3 bases, there was a span of 15 bases. The germline CDR1 and CDR2 sequences are SEHNR and FQNEAQ (reference sequence). CDR3 amino acids: CASSLENRGGHYGYTF. The CDR3 coding sequence is TGTGCCAGCAGCTTAGAGAATCGGGGAGGCCACTATGGCTACACCTTC.

The chain carries TRBV5-5 and TRBJ1-2; the D gene is possibly TRBD1 (5 bases). Germline-derived CDR1 and CDR2 are SGHKS and YYEKEE (reference sequence). V lost 6 bases, J lost 3 bases, and 18 bases lay in between. CDR3 length: 15 residues. The CDR3: CASMGEGQFHYGYTF. The CDR3 DNA follows: TGTGCCAGCATGGGGGAGGGGCAGTTCCACTATGGCTACACCTTC.